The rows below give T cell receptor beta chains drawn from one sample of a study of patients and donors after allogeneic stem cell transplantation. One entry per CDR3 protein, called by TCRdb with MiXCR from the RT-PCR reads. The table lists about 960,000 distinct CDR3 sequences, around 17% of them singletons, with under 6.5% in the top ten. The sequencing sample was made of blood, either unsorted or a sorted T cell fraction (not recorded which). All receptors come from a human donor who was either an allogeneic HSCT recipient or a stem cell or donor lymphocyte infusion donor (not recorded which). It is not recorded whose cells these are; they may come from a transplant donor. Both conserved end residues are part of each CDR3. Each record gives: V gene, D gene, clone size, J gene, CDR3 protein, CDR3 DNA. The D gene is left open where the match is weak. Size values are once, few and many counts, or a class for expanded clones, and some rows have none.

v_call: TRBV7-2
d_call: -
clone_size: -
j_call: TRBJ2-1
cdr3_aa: CASSRSGLGHGEQFF
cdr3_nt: TGTGCCAGCAGCCGGAGTGGCCTGGGTCATGGTGAGCAGTTCTTC

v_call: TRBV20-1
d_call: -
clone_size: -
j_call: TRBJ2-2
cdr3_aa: CSARGLRTGELFF
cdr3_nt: TGCAGTGCTAGGGGACTGCGCACCGGGGAGCTGTTTTTT

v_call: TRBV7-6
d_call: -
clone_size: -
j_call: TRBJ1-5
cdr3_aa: CASSLQGINQPQHF
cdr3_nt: TGTGCCAGCAGCTTACAGGGGATTAATCAGCCCCAGCATTTT

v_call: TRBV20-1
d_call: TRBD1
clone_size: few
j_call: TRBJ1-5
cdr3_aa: CSARGATGEGNQPQHF
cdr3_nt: TGCAGTGCTAGAGGGGCGACAGGGGAGGGCAATCAGCCCCAGCATTTT

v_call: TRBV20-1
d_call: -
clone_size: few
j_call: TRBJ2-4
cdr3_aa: CSARASSLAKNIQYF
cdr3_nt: TGCAGTGCTAGAGCGTCCTCCCTAGCCAAAAACATTCAGTACTTC

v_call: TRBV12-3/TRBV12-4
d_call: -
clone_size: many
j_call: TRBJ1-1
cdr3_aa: CASSPRGALNTEAFF
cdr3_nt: TGTGCCAGCAGTCCGCGGGGGGCCTTGAACACTGAAGCTTTCTTT

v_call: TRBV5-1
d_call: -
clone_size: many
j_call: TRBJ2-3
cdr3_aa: CASSLGFTADTQYF
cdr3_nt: TGCGCCAGCAGCTTGGGGTTTACCGCGGATACGCAGTATTTT

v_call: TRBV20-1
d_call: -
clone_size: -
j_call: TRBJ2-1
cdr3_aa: CSAPTLSSYNEQFF
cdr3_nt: TGCAGTGCTCCTACGTTGAGCTCCTACAATGAGCAGTTCTTC

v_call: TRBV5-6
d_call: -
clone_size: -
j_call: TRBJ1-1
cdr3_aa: CASSQGTGARGTEAFF
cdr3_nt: TGTGCCAGCAGCCAGGGGACGGGGGCGAGGGGCACTGAAGCTTTCTTT

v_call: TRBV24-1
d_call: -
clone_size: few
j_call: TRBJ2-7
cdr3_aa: CATSAGQNYEQYF
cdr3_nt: TGTGCCACCAGCGCGGGACAGAACTACGAGCAGTACTTC

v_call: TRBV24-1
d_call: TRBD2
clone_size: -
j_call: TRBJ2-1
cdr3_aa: CATGLAGNEQFF
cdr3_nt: TGTGCCACCGGGCTAGCGGGTAACGAGCAGTTCTTC

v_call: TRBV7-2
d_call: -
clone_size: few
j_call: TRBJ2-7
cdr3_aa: CASSLPVGYAYEQYF
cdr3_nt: TGTGCCAGCAGCTTACCGGTGGGGTACGCCTACGAGCAGTACTTC

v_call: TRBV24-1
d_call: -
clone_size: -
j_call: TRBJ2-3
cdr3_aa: CATSKNAGLNTDTQYF
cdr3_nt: TGTGCCACCAGCAAAAACGCGGGACTCAACACAGATACGCAGTATTTT

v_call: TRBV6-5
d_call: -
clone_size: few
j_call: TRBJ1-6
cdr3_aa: CASSYLNKGSSYNSPLHF
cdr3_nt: TGTGCCAGCAGTTACCTCAACAAGGGGAGCTCCTATAATTCACCCCTCCACTTT

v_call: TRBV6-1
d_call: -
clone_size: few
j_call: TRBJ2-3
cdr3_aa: CASLAGGTDTQYF
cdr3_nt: TGTGCCAGCTTGGCAGGGGGCACAGATACGCAGTATTTT

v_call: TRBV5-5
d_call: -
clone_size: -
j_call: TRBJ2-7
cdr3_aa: CASSPGWGDYEQYF
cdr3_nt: TGTGCCAGCAGCCCCGGGTGGGGAGACTACGAGCAGTACTTC

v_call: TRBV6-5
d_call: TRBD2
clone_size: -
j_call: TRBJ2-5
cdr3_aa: CASSYSTGLAEETQYF
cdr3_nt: TGTGCCAGCAGTTACTCCACGGGACTAGCGGAAGAGACCCAGTACTTC

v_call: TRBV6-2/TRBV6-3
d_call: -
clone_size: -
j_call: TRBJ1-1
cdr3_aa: CAASRTLGEAFF
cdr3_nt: TGTGCCGCCTCCAGGACGCTGGGGGAAGCTTTCTTT

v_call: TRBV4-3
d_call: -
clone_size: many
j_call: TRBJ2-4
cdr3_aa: CASSQGWGISKNIQYF
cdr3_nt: TGCGCCAGCAGCCAAGGTTGGGGGATTTCGAAAAACATTCAGTACTTC

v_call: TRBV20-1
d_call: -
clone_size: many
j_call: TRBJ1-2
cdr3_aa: CSARGQAQGGYTF
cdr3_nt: TGCAGTGCTAGAGGCCAGGCGCAGGGAGGCTACACCTTC

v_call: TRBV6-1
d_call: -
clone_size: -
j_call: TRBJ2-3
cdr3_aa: CASSEPGNTDTQYF
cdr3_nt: TGTGCCAGCAGTGAACCAGGGAACACAGATACGCAGTATTTT

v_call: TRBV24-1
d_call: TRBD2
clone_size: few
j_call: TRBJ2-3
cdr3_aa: CATSDEERESSTDTQYF
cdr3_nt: TGTGCCACCAGTGACGAGGAGCGGGAATCCAGCACAGATACGCAGTATTTT

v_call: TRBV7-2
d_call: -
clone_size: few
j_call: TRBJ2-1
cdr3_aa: CASSTSFSYNEQFF
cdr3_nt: TGTGCCAGCAGTACTAGTTTCTCCTACAATGAGCAGTTCTTC

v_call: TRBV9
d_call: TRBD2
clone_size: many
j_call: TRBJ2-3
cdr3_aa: CASSVLAGKDTQYF
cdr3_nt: TGTGCCAGCAGCGTGCTAGCGGGGAAAGATACGCAGTATTTT

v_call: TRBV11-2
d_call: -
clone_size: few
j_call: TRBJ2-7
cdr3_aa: CASSSGLRTPFEQYF
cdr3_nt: TGTGCCAGCAGCTCCGGACTCCGAACTCCTTTTGAGCAGTACTTC

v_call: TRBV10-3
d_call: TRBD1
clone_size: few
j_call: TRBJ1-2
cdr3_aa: CAGEGQGARGYTF
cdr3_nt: TGTGCCGGCGAGGGACAGGGGGCGCGGGGCTACACCTTC

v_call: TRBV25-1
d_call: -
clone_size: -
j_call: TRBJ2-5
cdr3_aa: CASSESGHIGKTQYF
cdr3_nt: TGTGCCAGCAGTGAGTCAGGACACATAGGGAAGACCCAGTACTTC

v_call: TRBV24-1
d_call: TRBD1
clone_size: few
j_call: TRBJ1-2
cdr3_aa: CATSDSGQLRYGYTF
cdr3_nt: TGTGCCACCAGTGATTCGGGACAGTTGCGCTATGGCTACACCTTC

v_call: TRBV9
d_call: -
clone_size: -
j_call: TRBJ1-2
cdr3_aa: CASSVGRDSGYTF
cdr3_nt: TGTGCCAGCAGCGTAGGGAGAGATTCTGGCTACACCTTC

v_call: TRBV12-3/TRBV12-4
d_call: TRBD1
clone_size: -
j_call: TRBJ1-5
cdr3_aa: CASSFQGAGPQHF
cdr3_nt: TGTGCCAGCAGTTTTCAGGGGGCAGGGCCCCAGCATTTT

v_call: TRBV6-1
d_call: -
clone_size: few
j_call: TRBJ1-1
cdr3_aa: CASSEVEQGFRDTEAFF
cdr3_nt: TGTGCCAGCAGTGAAGTGGAACAGGGCTTTCGGGACACTGAAGCTTTCTTT

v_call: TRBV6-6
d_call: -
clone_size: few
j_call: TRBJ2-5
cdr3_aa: CASSYLSETQYF
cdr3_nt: TGTGCCAGCAGTTACCTTTCGGAGACCCAGTACTTC

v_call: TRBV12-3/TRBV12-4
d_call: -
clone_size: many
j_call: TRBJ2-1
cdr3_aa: CASSSRQVFNEQFF
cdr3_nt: TGTGCCAGCAGTTCTCGACAGGTCTTCAATGAGCAGTTCTTC

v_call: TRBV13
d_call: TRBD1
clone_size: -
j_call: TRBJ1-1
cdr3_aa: CASSPDRGLRTEAFF
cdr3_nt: TGTGCCAGCAGCCCCGACAGGGGGCTGCGGACTGAAGCTTTCTTT

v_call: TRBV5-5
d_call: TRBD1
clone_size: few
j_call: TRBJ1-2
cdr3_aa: CASSLVRTGGGYGYTF
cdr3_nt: TGTGCCAGCAGCTTGGTCCGGACAGGCGGGGGCTATGGCTACACCTTC

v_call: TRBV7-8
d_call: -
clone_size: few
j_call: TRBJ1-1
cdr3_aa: CASSLQRARMNTEAFF
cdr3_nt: TGTGCCAGCAGCCTCCAAAGAGCTAGAATGAACACTGAAGCTTTCTTT

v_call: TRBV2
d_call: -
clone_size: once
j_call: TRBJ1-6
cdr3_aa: CASTIGHNSPLHF
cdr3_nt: TGTGCCAGCACCATCGGCCATAATTCACCCCTCCACTTT

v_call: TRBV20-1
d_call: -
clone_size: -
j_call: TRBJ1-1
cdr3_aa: CSAGRQTVMNTEAFF
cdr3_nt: TGCAGTGCTGGTAGACAGACGGTGATGAACACTGAAGCTTTCTTT

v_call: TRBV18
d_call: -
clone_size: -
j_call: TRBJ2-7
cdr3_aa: CASSPRPGDYEQYF
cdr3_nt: TGTGCCAGCTCACCTCGTCCGGGGGATTACGAGCAGTACTTC

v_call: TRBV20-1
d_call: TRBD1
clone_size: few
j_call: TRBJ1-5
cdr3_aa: CSARARQGIRYQPQHF
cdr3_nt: TGCAGTGCTAGAGCCCGACAGGGAATAAGGTATCAGCCCCAGCATTTT

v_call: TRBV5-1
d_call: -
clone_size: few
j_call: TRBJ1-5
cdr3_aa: CASSLEGGISNQPQHF
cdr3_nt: TGCGCCAGCAGCTTGGAAGGGGGAATTAGCAATCAGCCCCAGCATTTT

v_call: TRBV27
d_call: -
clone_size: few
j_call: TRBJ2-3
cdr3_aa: CASSFGPLFQDTQYF
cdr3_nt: TGTGCCAGCAGTTTCGGACCGCTCTTTCAGGATACGCAGTATTTT

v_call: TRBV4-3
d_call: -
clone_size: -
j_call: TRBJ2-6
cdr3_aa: CASSQGFLGAAGGANVLTF
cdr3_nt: TGCGCCAGCAGCCAAGGTTTCTTGGGGGCCGCGGGCGGGGCCAACGTCCTGACTTTC

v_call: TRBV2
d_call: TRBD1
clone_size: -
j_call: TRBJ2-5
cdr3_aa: CAGTGRRGQYF
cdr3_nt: TGTGCCGGGACAGGGAGAAGGGGCCAGTACTTC

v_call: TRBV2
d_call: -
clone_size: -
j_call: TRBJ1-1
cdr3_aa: CASRVDGGNTEAFF
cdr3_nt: TGTGCCAGCAGGGTCGACGGCGGGAACACTGAAGCTTTCTTT

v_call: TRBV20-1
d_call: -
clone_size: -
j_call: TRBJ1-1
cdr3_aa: CSTPRPHEGQPEAFF
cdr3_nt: TGCAGTACCCCCAGACCCCACGAGGGCCAGCCTGAAGCTTTCTTT